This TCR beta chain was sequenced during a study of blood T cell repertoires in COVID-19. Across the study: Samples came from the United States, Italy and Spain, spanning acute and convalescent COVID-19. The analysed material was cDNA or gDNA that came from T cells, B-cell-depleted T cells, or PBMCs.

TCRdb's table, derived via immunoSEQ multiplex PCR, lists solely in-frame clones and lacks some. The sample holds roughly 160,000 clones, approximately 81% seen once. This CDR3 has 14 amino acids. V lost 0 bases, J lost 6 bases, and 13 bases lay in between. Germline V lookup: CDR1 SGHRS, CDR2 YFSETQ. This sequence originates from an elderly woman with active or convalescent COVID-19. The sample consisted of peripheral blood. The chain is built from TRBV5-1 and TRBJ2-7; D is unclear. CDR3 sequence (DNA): TGCGCCAGCAGCTTGGCCAGTTCAGGCCTCGAGCAGTACTTC. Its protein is CASSLASSGLEQYF.